The 9 T cell receptor beta chains given below trace back to one sample, sequenced in a study of T cell responses to AZD1222 COVID-19 vaccine. Assay: immunoSEQ multiplex PCR; the TCRdb copy retains only in-frame clones and omits some. Of about 150,000 clones listed, 75% to 95% are singletons. Sequenced here: peripheral blood, sampled on day 0 of AZD1222 vaccination. These receptors came from an adult in good health.

The chain has TRBV19 and TRBJ1-6, with D possibly matching TRBD1 (5 bases). V was pared by 1 base and J by 7 bases, with 5 bases between. This CDR3 region has 13 residues. Germline lookup yields CDR1 LNHDA and CDR2 SQIVND (reference sequence). The CDR3 sequence: CASSIGQNSPLHF. CDR3 nucleotide sequence: TGTGCCAGTAGTATAGGACAGAATTCACCCCTCCACTTT. The full variable domain, rest sourced from reference TRBV19 and TRBJ1-6, is DGGITQSPKYLFRKEGQNVTLSCEQNLNHDAMYWYRQDPGQGLRLIYYSQIVNDFQKGDIAEGYSVSREKKESFPLTVTSAQKNPTAFYLCASSIGQNSPLHFGNGTRLTVT.

This clone was detected a few times. DNA of the CDR3: TGCGCCAGCAGCCAGACAGGGAGCTCCTACAATGAGCAGTTCTTC. Protein sequence: CASSQTGSSYNEQFF. The chain is built from TRBV4-3 and TRBJ2-1; 7 bases match TRBD1. Per the germline V gene, CDR1 is LGHNA and CDR2 is YSLEER. V trimming: 3 bases; J trimming: 0 bases; junction bases outside the gene matches: 2. The CDR3 contains 15 residues.

The rearrangement links TRBV5-1 to TRBJ1-1; D call uncertain. V lost 2 bases and J 3 bases, leaving 8 bases between the germline ends. The CDR3 has 13 residues. Per the germline V gene, CDR1 is SGHRS and CDR2 is YFSETQ. CDR3 loop: CASSLDADTEAFF. CDR3 bases: TGCGCCAGCAGCTTAGACGCGGACACTGAAGCTTTCTTT.

The chain recombines TRBV28 with TRBJ2-7; 8 bases match TRBD2. Germline trimming cut 6 bases from V and 2 bases from J; bases unmatched to any gene: 6. The CDR3 consists of 14 residues. Germline values: CDR1 MDHEN, CDR2 SYDVKM. The CDR3 loop is CASRELAVTYEQYF. The CDR3 DNA is TGTGCCAGCAGAGAACTAGCGGTAACCTACGAGCAGTACTTC.

The V gene is TRBV12-3 or TRBV12-4, the J gene TRBJ2-7; 8 bases map to TRBD1. Trimming at V came to 8 bases and at J to 5 bases, leaving 8 bases not matched to a gene. CDR3 length equals 13 residues. The CDR3 nucleotides are TGTGCCAGCGGACAGGGCCCATGGGACGAGCAGTACTTC. Protein: CASGQGPWDEQYF.

This sequence joins TRBV24-1 and TRBJ2-3; 7 bases fit TRBD2. Germline V gives CDR1 KGHDR, CDR2 SFDVKD. V shed 2 bases and J 0 bases; nucleotides not matched to a gene: 4. This CDR3 has 16 amino acids. This chain's CDR3 is CATSDSGLDSTDTQYF. DNA of the CDR3: TGTGCCACCAGTGATTCCGGACTAGACAGCACAGATACGCAGTATTTT.

CDR3 bases: TGTGCCAGCAGTCCTACTGGGGGTATAAGTTATCTGAGTGAAAAACTGTTTTTT. This gives the protein CASSPTGGISYLSEKLFF. The chain recombines TRBV28 with TRBJ1-4; TRBD1 is a possible D gene (5 bases). Germline V gene sequence: CDR1 MDHEN, CDR2 SYDVKM. The CDR3 runs to 18 residues. V was trimmed by 5 bases and J by 7 bases, leaving 26 bases between them.

V usage is TRBV27 and J usage is TRBJ1-6; 11 positions agree with TRBD1. CDR1 MNHEY and CDR2 SMNVEV come from the germline V gene (reference sequence). The CDR3 consists of 16 residues. Losses at the gene ends were 0 bases for V and 9 bases for J; bases not matched to a gene: 4. For the CDR3, the DNA is TGTGCCAGCAGTTTATCCGGACAGGGGGCTCGTTCACCCCTCCACTTT. Translating it yields CASSLSGQGARSPLHF.

This clone was counted a few times. The V call is TRBV9, the J call TRBJ1-6; no clear D. There are 15 residues in the CDR3. Germline CDR1 is SGDLS and CDR2 is YYNGEE. Between the trimmed V and J ends, which lost 4 bases and 7 bases, there was a span of 15 bases. This CDR3 is CASSPVGMGNSPLHF. CDR3 nucleotides: TGTGCCAGCAGCCCCGTTGGTATGGGAAATTCACCCCTCCACTTT.